These T cell receptor beta chains were read from a single sample in a study of chemoradiotherapy in HPV16-positive cancers. Profiled with immunoSEQ multiplex PCR; TCRdb holds only in-frame clones, not every one. The table has fewer than 1,500 clones, 80% to 85% seen once. The sequencing used tumor tissue, collected from a patient who underwent chemoradiotherapy. Receptor source: a human donor with HPV-associated anogenital cancer. Each CDR3 is given with its conserved first and last residue. Fields, in order: V gene, J gene, clone size, CDR3 protein. Where a row states a size, it is once, few, many or the class of an expanded clone; other rows omit it.

v_gene: TRBV5-1
j_gene: TRBJ2-3
abundance: -
CDR3aa: CASSRDSPTDTQYF

v_gene: TRBV11-2
j_gene: TRBJ2-4
abundance: -
CDR3aa: CASGFKNIQYF

v_gene: TRBV5-1
j_gene: TRBJ2-3
abundance: -
CDR3aa: CASSLSQGDTQYF

v_gene: TRBV7-3
j_gene: TRBJ2-3
abundance: few
CDR3aa: CASSLGQGAIGTDTQYF

v_gene: TRBV6-1
j_gene: TRBJ1-1
abundance: -
CDR3aa: CAGIEGGQSTEAFF

v_gene: TRBV30
j_gene: TRBJ1-3
abundance: few
CDR3aa: CAWSRDRNTIYF

v_gene: TRBV5-6
j_gene: TRBJ2-3
abundance: -
CDR3aa: CASSSGQGTDTQYF

v_gene: TRBV13
j_gene: TRBJ2-6
abundance: few
CDR3aa: CASSLGQGATGANVLTF

v_gene: TRBV10-3
j_gene: TRBJ2-1
abundance: -
CDR3aa: CAISQAIRPGQGNNEQFF

v_gene: TRBV6-5
j_gene: TRBJ1-2
abundance: -
CDR3aa: CASSYSRTGGFGYTF

v_gene: TRBV6-5
j_gene: TRBJ1-6
abundance: -
CDR3aa: CASQGQGFYNSPLHF

v_gene: TRBV30
j_gene: TRBJ2-5
abundance: -
CDR3aa: CAWSVGGTGMETQYF

v_gene: TRBV5-1
j_gene: TRBJ1-6
abundance: -
CDR3aa: CASSLQGQGNSYNSPLHF

v_gene: TRBV9
j_gene: TRBJ2-5
abundance: -
CDR3aa: CASSVGGTSGYQETQYF

v_gene: TRBV9
j_gene: TRBJ2-1
abundance: few
CDR3aa: CASSVSGLSYNEQFF

v_gene: TRBV4-3
j_gene: TRBJ1-4
abundance: few
CDR3aa: CASSQDGTGGNEKLFF

v_gene: TRBV2
j_gene: TRBJ2-2
abundance: -
CDR3aa: CASSGDQASNGELFF

v_gene: TRBV7-2
j_gene: TRBJ1-2
abundance: -
CDR3aa: CASSLALTGAGYTF

v_gene: TRBV30
j_gene: TRBJ1-6
abundance: -
CDR3aa: CAWSDWEAPLHF

v_gene: TRBV30
j_gene: TRBJ1-3
abundance: -
CDR3aa: CAWRQSSGFSGNTIYF

v_gene: TRBV5-1
j_gene: TRBJ1-1
abundance: -
CDR3aa: CASREQPQSGTEAFF

v_gene: TRBV5-5
j_gene: TRBJ1-2
abundance: -
CDR3aa: CASSLEQANYGYTF

v_gene: TRBV7-2
j_gene: TRBJ1-2
abundance: -
CDR3aa: CASGLDGNYGYTF

v_gene: TRBV19
j_gene: TRBJ2-1
abundance: -
CDR3aa: CASSIGQSSYNEQFF

v_gene: TRBV16
j_gene: TRBJ1-4
abundance: -
CDR3aa: CASSQSRGQGGEKLFF

v_gene: TRBV9
j_gene: TRBJ1-1
abundance: -
CDR3aa: CASSIAGTMNTEAFF

v_gene: TRBV18
j_gene: TRBJ2-7
abundance: -
CDR3aa: CASSPGQITYEQYF

v_gene: TRBV10-2
j_gene: TRBJ2-7
abundance: -
CDR3aa: CASSEPSQTLYEQYF

v_gene: TRBV27
j_gene: TRBJ1-6
abundance: -
CDR3aa: CASSFTGLYNSPLHF

v_gene: TRBV29-1
j_gene: TRBJ1-2
abundance: -
CDR3aa: CSVEGNTYGYTF

v_gene: TRBV19
j_gene: TRBJ1-2
abundance: -
CDR3aa: CASTKPSGTGIGDGYTF

v_gene: TRBV4-2
j_gene: TRBJ1-2
abundance: -
CDR3aa: CASSQDLGENYGYTF

v_gene: TRBV19
j_gene: TRBJ1-1
abundance: -
CDR3aa: CASRSVPDRGLNTEAFF

v_gene: TRBV5-1
j_gene: TRBJ2-2
abundance: -
CDR3aa: CASSLSGQINTGELFF

v_gene: TRBV28
j_gene: TRBJ1-4
abundance: -
CDR3aa: CASSRPGYSNEKLFF

v_gene: TRBV2
j_gene: TRBJ2-5
abundance: -
CDR3aa: CASSGIQETQYF

v_gene: TRBV7-9
j_gene: TRBJ2-7
abundance: -
CDR3aa: CASSDTGGNTYEQYF

v_gene: TRBV19
j_gene: TRBJ1-4
abundance: -
CDR3aa: CASSPGRVVEKLFF

v_gene: TRBV7-9
j_gene: TRBJ1-1
abundance: -
CDR3aa: CASSLADGPTEAFF

v_gene: TRBV11-2
j_gene: TRBJ2-1
abundance: few
CDR3aa: CASSPWSRDRKNEQFF

v_gene: TRBV6-6
j_gene: TRBJ2-7
abundance: -
CDR3aa: CASSSHLYEQYF

v_gene: TRBV2
j_gene: TRBJ2-7
abundance: -
CDR3aa: CASTRGSDGRYEQYF

v_gene: TRBV7-9
j_gene: TRBJ1-1
abundance: -
CDR3aa: CASSVQWDTEAFF

v_gene: TRBV30
j_gene: TRBJ1-5
abundance: -
CDR3aa: CAWSSRGSNQPQHF